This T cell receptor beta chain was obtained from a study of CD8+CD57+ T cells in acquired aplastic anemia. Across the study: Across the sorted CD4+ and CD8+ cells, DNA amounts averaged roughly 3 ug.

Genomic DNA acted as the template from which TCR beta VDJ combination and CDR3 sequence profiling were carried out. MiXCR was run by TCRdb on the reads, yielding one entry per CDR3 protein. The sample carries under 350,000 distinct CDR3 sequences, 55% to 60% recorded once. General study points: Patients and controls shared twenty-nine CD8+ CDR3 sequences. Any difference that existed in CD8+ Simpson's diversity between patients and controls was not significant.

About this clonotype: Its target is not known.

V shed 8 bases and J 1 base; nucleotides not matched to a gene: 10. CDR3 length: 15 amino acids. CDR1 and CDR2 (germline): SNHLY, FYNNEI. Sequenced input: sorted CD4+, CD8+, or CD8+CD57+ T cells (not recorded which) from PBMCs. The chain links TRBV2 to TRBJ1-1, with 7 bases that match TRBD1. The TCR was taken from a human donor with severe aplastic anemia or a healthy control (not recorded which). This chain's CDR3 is CASSSRDSPNTEAFF. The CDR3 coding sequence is TGTGCCAGCTCATCCCGGGACAGTCCGAACACTGAAGCTTTCTTT.